The 5 T cell receptor beta chains reported below all come from one sample, sequenced in a study of sequential checkpoint blockade in melanoma. Sequenced by immunoSEQ multiplex PCR; TCRdb stores in-frame clones only, minus some. The table records 12,000 to 15,000 clones, roughly 50% of them present only once. The treatment was: randomized to nivolumab then ipilimumab (arm A) or the reverse (arm B). The source was CD8+ T cells sorted from blood (inferred from file names), collected from a patient given nivolumab and ipilimumab in sequence. The receptors were sampled from a human donor with melanoma.

This clone showed up just once. The chain employs TRBV2 and TRBJ2-7, with 8 bases aligning to TRBD1. Per the germline V gene, CDR1 is SNHLY and CDR2 is FYNNEI. The CDR3 length is 14 residues. V trimming: 3 bases; J trimming: 5 bases; junction bases outside the gene matches: 6. The CDR3 loop reads CASSETGEYDEQYF. The CDR3 DNA is TGTGCCAGCAGTGAGACAGGGGAATACGACGAGCAGTACTTC.

CDR3 DNA sequence: TGCGCCAGCAGCTTGGCGACGGCAGGGAGGGTCTATGGCTACACCTTC. This sequence encodes CASSLATAGRVYGYTF. This rearrangement joins TRBV5-1 to TRBJ1-2, with a tentative D call TRBD1 (5 bases). Germline CDR1 is SGHRS and CDR2 is YFSETQ. Trimming cost V 0 bases and J 4 bases, with 16 bases left between them. This CDR3 has 16 residues. The full variable domain, its missing parts supplied by reference TRBV5-1 and TRBJ1-2, is KAGVTQTPRYLIKTRGQQVTLSCSPISGHRSVSWYQQTPGQGLQFLFEYFSETQRNKGNFPGRFSGRQFSNSRSEMNVSTLELGDSALYLCASSLATAGRVYGYTFGSGTRLTVV.

Judged by abundance, this clone is medium-sized. This sequence joins TRBV9 and TRBJ1-6; unclear D gene. The CDR3 is 15 amino acids. Deletions cut 0 bases from V and 7 bases from J, with 11 bases between. CDR1 and CDR2 from the germline V gene are SGDLS and YYNGEE. The CDR3 protein is CASSVDAEGNSPLHF. CDR3 nucleotides: TGTGCCAGCAGCGTAGATGCGGAAGGAAATTCACCCCTCCACTTT.

The V and J genes are TRBV30 and TRBJ1-3; a possible D gene is TRBD1 (6 bases). CDR3 length: 13 residues. V was shortened by 5 bases and J by 0 bases, with 8 bases between the two germline ends. The germline V gene has CDR1 GTSNPN and CDR2 SVGIG (reference sequence). CDR3 region: CAWGQSSGNTIYF. CDR3 in DNA: TGTGCCTGGGGACAGTCCTCTGGAAACACCATATATTTT.

In its sample, this clone was seen a few times. The chain is built from TRBV6-6 and TRBJ2-1; D unclear. Germline-derived CDR1 and CDR2 are MNHNY and SVGAGI (reference sequence). The CDR3 spans 14 residues. The V end lost 6 bases, the J end lost 6 bases, and 15 bases lay between the germline ends. The CDR3 region has the DNA TGTGCCAGCAGCTCCGAGGCGGCACCCAATGAGCAGTTCTTC. This encodes CASSSEAAPNEQFF.